Below are 24 T cell receptor beta chains sequenced from a single sample in a study of blood T cell repertoires in COVID-19. Sequencing was performed with immunoSEQ multiplex PCR; in TCRdb, only in-frame clones are kept and a portion is missing. The table includes tens of thousands of clones, under 90% detected once. The sample consisted of peripheral blood. These TCRs come from a woman aged 55 to 70 with acute or convalescent COVID-19.

The CDR3 loop reads CASSLGQGSGRRQETQYF. DNA for the CDR3: TGTGCCAGCAGCTTAGGCCAGGGGAGCGGGAGAAGGCAAGAGACCCAGTACTTC. The chain uses TRBV13 and TRBJ2-5; 8 nucleotides line up with TRBD2. V lost 0 bases to trimming and J lost 2 bases; unmatched junction nucleotides: 11. CDR3 length: 18 residues. CDR1 is PRHDT, CDR2 FYEKMQ, per germline (reference sequence).

The chain joins TRBV5-8 to TRBJ2-1; the match to TRBD2 covers 7 bases. Germline V CDR1 and CDR2: SGHTS, YDEGEE. V shed 4 bases, J shed 8 bases, and the junction held 12 bases outside the gene matches. This CDR3 contains 15 residues. The CDR3 region has the DNA TGTGCCAGCAGCCCTGGACTAGTGGAGGCCTATGAGCAGTTCTTC. It codes for CASSPGLVEAYEQFF.

The gene calls are TRBV18 and TRBJ2-1, with TRBD2 matching 7 bases. The CDR3 is made up of 18 amino acids. The germline V gene has CDR1 KGHSH and CDR2 LQKENI. V was pared by 2 bases and J by 8 bases, with 18 bases of the junction left unmatched. CDR3 bases: TGTGCCAGCTCACCAGTTATCGGGGCGGGAGTAGGGGAAGATGAGCAGTTCTTC. This sequence encodes CASSPVIGAGVGEDEQFF.

This sequence joins TRBV30 and TRBJ2-7, with 7 positions matching TRBD1. The V segment lost 4 bases and the J segment 0 bases; nucleotides outside the gene matches: 9. Looked up from germline, CDR1 is GTSNPN and CDR2 is SVGIG (reference sequence). The length of the CDR3 is 15 residues. In DNA form, the CDR3 reads TGTGCCTGGAAAAATAACAGGGGAAGCTCCTACGAGCAGTACTTC. The encoded protein is CAWKNNRGSSYEQYF. The full variable domain, its missing parts supplied by reference TRBV30 and TRBJ2-7, is SQTIHQWPATLVQPVGSPLSLECTVEGTSNPNLYWYRQAAGRGLQLLFYSVGIGQISSEVPQNLSASRPQDRQFILSSKKLLLSDSGFYLCAWKNNRGSSYEQYFGPGTRLTVT.

The chain has TRBV28 and TRBJ2-5, with 10 bases aligning to TRBD2. Germline CDR1 reads MDHEN; CDR2 reads SYDVKM. Germline trimming cut 4 bases from V and 1 base from J; bases unmatched to any gene: 6. This CDR3 has 16 amino acids. Here the CDR3 DNA reads TGTGCCAGCAGTTCCCCCCGGACTAGCGGCCAAGAGACCCAGTACTTC. Protein sequence: CASSSPRTSGQETQYF.

The chain combines TRBV2 with TRBJ2-5, with TRBD2 identical over 16 bases. The CDR3 extends over 18 amino acids. Looked up from germline, CDR1 is SNHLY and CDR2 is FYNNEI. V lost 0 bases, J lost 4 bases, and 5 bases stayed unmatched. CDR3 amino acids: CASSEARGTSGRAETQYF. The CDR3 DNA is TGTGCCAGCAGTGAAGCTCGGGGGACTAGCGGGAGGGCAGAGACCCAGTACTTC. The whole variable domain, filled in from reference TRBV2 and TRBJ2-5, reads EPEVTQTPSHQVTQMGQEVILRCVPISNHLYFYWYRQILGQKVEFLVSFYNNEISEKSEIFDDQFSVERPDGSNFTLKIRSTKLEDSAMYFCASSEARGTSGRAETQYFGPGTRLLVL.

The count of this clone is one. The CDR3 DNA reads as TGTGCCAGCATCCGGGACAGGGGTTACTCTGGAAACACCATATATTTT. It codes for CASIRDRGYSGNTIYF. The rearrangement links TRBV2 to TRBJ1-3, with TRBD1 matching over 10 bases. V trimming: 7 bases; J trimming: 0 bases; junction bases outside the gene matches: 6. Germline-derived CDR1 and CDR2 are SNHLY and FYNNEI. The CDR3 runs to 16 residues.

This chain connects TRBV5-4 to TRBJ1-2; TRBD1 matches 8 bases. The germline V gene has CDR1 SGHNT and CDR2 YYREEE (reference sequence). The V segment lost 2 bases and the J segment 5 bases; nucleotides outside the gene matches: 17. This CDR3 has 18 amino acids. DNA of the CDR3: TGTGCCAGCAGCTTCGATCCCCTGACGGACAGGGAAGAGTATGGCTACACCTTC. This sequence encodes CASSFDPLTDREEYGYTF.

This rearrangement joins TRBV9 to TRBJ2-7; possibly TRBD1 for D (6 bases). Germline V gives CDR1 SGDLS, CDR2 YYNGEE. The CDR3 contains 14 residues. With 0 bases removed from V and 4 bases from J, the gap between germline ends came to 11 bases. Here the CDR3 DNA reads TGTGCCAGCAGCGTAGAAGGGGGATTGTACGAGCAGTACTTC. Its protein is CASSVEGGLYEQYF.

V usage is TRBV5-1 and J usage is TRBJ2-1; TRBD2 aligns across 9 bases. Trimming at V came to 2 bases and at J to 1 base, leaving 4 bases not matched to a gene. The CDR3 consists of 16 residues. Germline V CDR1 and CDR2: SGHRS, YFSETQ. The CDR3: CASSFRLADSYNEQFF. CDR3 sequence (DNA): TGCGCCAGCAGCTTTCGACTAGCGGATTCCTACAATGAGCAGTTCTTC.

The V and J genes are TRBV10-3 and TRBJ2-3; possibly TRBD2 for D (5 bases). Germline assignment: CDR1 ENHRY and CDR2 SYGVKD. The CDR3 is 14 amino acids. V lost 4 bases to trimming and J lost 0 bases, with 8 bases between them. The CDR3 is CAISGGLSTDTQYF. Here the CDR3 DNA reads TGTGCCATCAGTGGCGGACTCAGCACAGATACGCAGTATTTT.

This clone was counted between two and nine times. The gene calls are TRBV25-1 and TRBJ2-1, with 8 bases lining up with TRBD1. V was clipped by 4 bases and J by 8 bases; unmatched bases: 10. CDR3 length: 15 residues. Germline loops: CDR1 MGHDK, CDR2 SYGVNS. The CDR3 spells CASSVRSGQVDEQFF. The CDR3, as DNA: TGTGCCAGCAGTGTGCGATCGGGACAGGTCGATGAGCAGTTCTTC.

This clone was recorded only once. The rearrangement joins TRBV11-2 to TRBJ1-5, with D perhaps matching TRBD1 (5 bases). The germline V and J ends were trimmed by 1 base and 7 bases, with 11 bases remaining between them. Germline CDR1 and CDR2: SGHAT and FQNNGV. The CDR3 runs to 14 residues. CDR3 coding DNA: TGTGCCAGCAGCTTAGCGGCGGGGGACCAGCCCCAGCATTTT. This translates into CASSLAAGDQPQHF.

J is TRBJ2-1 and V is TRBV28, with 9 bases matching TRBD2. Germline CDR1 reads MDHEN; CDR2 reads SYDVKM. CDR3 length: 15 residues. V trimming: 4 bases; J trimming: 4 bases; junction bases outside the gene matches: 5. The DNA of the CDR3 is TGTGCCAGCAGTTCCTCTAGCGGGGCTTACAATGAGCAGTTCTTC. Its translation is CASSSSSGAYNEQFF.

The chain uses TRBV20-1 and TRBJ1-1; D is uncertain. CDR3 length: 11 amino acids. Deletions cut 3 bases from V and 8 bases from J, with 10 bases between. Germline lookup yields CDR1 DFQATT and CDR2 SNEGSKA (reference sequence). The CDR3 bases are TGCAGTGCTAGGTTGTTAGTAGAAGCTTTCTTT. Translation: CSARLLVEAFF.

The CDR3: CASSLATAGPYEQYF. CDR3 coding DNA: TGCGCCAGCAGCTTGGCCACGGCGGGCCCCTACGAGCAGTACTTC. The rearrangement joins TRBV5-1 to TRBJ2-7; TRBD2 might be the D (5 bases). The CDR3 covers 15 residues. With 0 bases removed from V and 2 bases from J, the gap between germline ends came to 12 bases. Germline CDR1 and CDR2: SGHRS and YFSETQ.

This chain joins TRBV19 and TRBJ2-1; 9 nucleotides align to TRBD2. With 3 bases clipped from V and 4 bases from J, the junction kept 4 bases outside the gene matches. Germline V gene sequence: CDR1 LNHDA, CDR2 SQIVND (reference sequence). The CDR3 loop spans 15 amino acids. The CDR3 reads CASSISGGLYNEQFF. DNA for the CDR3: TGTGCCAGTAGTATTAGCGGGGGTTTGTACAATGAGCAGTTCTTC. Based on the CDR3 plus reference TRBV19 and TRBJ2-1, the full variable domain is DGGITQSPKYLFRKEGQNVTLSCEQNLNHDAMYWYRQDPGQGLRLIYYSQIVNDFQKGDIAEGYSVSREKKESFPLTVTSAQKNPTAFYLCASSISGGLYNEQFFGPGTRLTVL.

The rearrangement joins TRBV27 to TRBJ1-4; a weak D match, TRBD1 (6 bases). The CDR3 runs to 17 residues. V lost 0 bases and J 7 bases, leaving 18 bases between the germline ends. Germline CDR1 reads MNHEY; CDR2 reads SMNVEV (reference sequence). Here the CDR3 reads CASSLSFAGGRVEKLFF. The DNA for the CDR3 is TGTGCCAGCAGTTTATCTTTCGCGGGGGGGCGAGTTGAAAAACTGTTTTTT.

The rearrangement links TRBV11-2 to TRBJ2-1; TRBD1 might be the D (5 bases). CDR1 SGHAT and CDR2 FQNNGV come from the germline V gene. Between the trimmed V and J ends, which lost 1 base and 4 bases, there was a span of 11 bases. This CDR3 region has 15 residues. For the CDR3, the DNA is TGTGCCAGCAGCTTAGGCGCAGGGAATTACAATGAGCAGTTCTTC. Amino acids: CASSLGAGNYNEQFF.

The rearrangement links TRBV2 to TRBJ2-2; 13 nucleotides line up with TRBD2. V lost 10 bases, J lost 7 bases, and 9 bases stayed unmatched. The CDR3 contains 15 residues. Germline-derived CDR1 and CDR2 are SNHLY and FYNNEI. The CDR3, as DNA: TGTGCCACCGCCGGGACTAGCGGGGCCAACGGGGAGCTGTTTTTT. Its protein product is CATAGTSGANGELFF.

The V call is TRBV5-1, the J call TRBJ1-4; D is possibly TRBD1 (6 bases). The CDR3 covers 13 residues. Germline loops: CDR1 SGHRS, CDR2 YFSETQ. The V end lost 4 bases, the J end lost 12 bases, and 16 bases lay between the germline ends. The CDR3 region has the DNA TGCGCCAGCAGCACAGGGCCGAACTGGGAACTGTTTTTT. As protein: CASSTGPNWELFF. The variable domain in full, with the rest retrieved from reference TRBV5-1 and TRBJ1-4, is KAGVTQTPRYLIKTRGQQVTLSCSPISGHRSVSWYQQTPGQGLQFLFEYFSETQRNKGNFPGRFSGRQFSNSRSEMNVSTLELGDSALYLCASSTGPNWELFFGSGTQLSVL.

About this clone: The same CDR3 is also encoded by other DNA sequences in this sample. The rearrangement links TRBV5-1 to TRBJ1-1; D unresolved. The V and J ends lost 0 bases and 4 bases respectively, with 7 bases between them. The CDR3 is 13 residues long. Germline V lookup: CDR1 SGHRS, CDR2 YFSETQ. As DNA, the CDR3 is TGCGCCAGCAGCTTGGGGCCTGGCACTGAAGCTTTCTTT. Amino acids: CASSLGPGTEAFF.

This chain uses TRBV27 with TRBJ2-7; D may be TRBD1 (5 bases). CDR3 length equals 15 residues. The V end lost 0 bases, the J end lost 1 base, and 10 bases lay between the germline ends. CDR1 and CDR2 (germline): MNHEY, SMNVEV (reference sequence). The CDR3 spells CASSLSAGNSYEQYF. CDR3 DNA sequence: TGTGCCAGCAGTTTATCGGCAGGGAATTCCTACGAGCAGTACTTC.

The CDR3, as DNA: TGCAGCGTTGCCCAGGTCCTAAACCTTGGCTACACCTTC. It encodes CSVAQVLNLGYTF. V and J are TRBV29-1 and TRBJ1-2; D remains unclear. Germline lookup yields CDR1 SQVTM and CDR2 ANQGSEA. The CDR3 has 13 amino acids. Trimming pared 4 bases from V and 7 bases from J, leaving 16 bases between.